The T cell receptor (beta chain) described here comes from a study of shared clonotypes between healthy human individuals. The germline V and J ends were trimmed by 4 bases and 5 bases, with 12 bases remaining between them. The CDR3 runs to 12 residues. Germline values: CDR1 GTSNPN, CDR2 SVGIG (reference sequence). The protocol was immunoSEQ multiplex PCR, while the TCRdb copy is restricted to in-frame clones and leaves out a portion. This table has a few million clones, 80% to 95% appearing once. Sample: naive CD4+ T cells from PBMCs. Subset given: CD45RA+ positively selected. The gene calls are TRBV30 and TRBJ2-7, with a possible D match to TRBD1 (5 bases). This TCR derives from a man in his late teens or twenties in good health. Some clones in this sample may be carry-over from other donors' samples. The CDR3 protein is CAWTPGWNEQYF. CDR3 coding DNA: TGTGCCTGGACCCCAGGGTGGAACGAGCAGTACTTC.